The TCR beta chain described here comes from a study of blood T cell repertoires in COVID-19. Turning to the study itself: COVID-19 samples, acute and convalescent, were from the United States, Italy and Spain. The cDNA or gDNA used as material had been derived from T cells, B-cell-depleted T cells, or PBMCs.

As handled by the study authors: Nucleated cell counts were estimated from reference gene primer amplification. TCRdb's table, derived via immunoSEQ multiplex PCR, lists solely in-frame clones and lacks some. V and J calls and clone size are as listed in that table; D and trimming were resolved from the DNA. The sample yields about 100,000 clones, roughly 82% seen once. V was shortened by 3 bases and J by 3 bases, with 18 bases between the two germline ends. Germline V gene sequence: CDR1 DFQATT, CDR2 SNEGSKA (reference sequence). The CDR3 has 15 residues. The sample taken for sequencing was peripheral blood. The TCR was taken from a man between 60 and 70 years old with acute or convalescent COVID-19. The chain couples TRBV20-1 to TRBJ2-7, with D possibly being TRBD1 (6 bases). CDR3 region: CSASGDTKGGYEQYF. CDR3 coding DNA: TGCAGTGCTAGTGGGGACACAAAAGGGGGCTACGAGCAGTACTTC.